These 24 T cell receptor beta chains originate from one sample sequenced in a study of OX40 agonist ivuxolimab in advanced cancers. Library preparation used the immunoSEQ multiplex PCR assay. The source is immuneACCESS, and TCRdb retained only in-frame sequences with V and J called. Part of the clones is not carried over; for the studies checked, unresolved V genes explain less than half of this, and the remainder is unexplained. Here the sample has some 100,000 clones; approximately 81% occur a single time. The biggest ten clones account for around 1.1% of the sample. Sequenced material: CD4+ or CD8+ T cells sorted from blood, taken in a trial of the OX40 agonist ivuxolimab. The receptors come from an adult with an advanced solid tumor such as melanoma, head and neck, liver or kidney cancer.

The chain is built from TRBV28 and TRBJ1-4, with D possibly TRBD1 on 6 matching bases. V lost 4 bases, J lost 3 bases, and 15 bases lay in between. CDR1 and CDR2 from the germline V gene are MDHEN and SYDVKM. The CDR3 consists of 16 residues. CDR3 coding DNA: TGTGCCAGCAGTTACGGGGGGCGAGCTGCTAATGAAAAACTGTTTTTT. Protein: CASSYGGRAANEKLFF.

This rearrangement joins TRBV5-1 to TRBJ1-2; D remains unclear. The CDR3 has 15 residues. CDR1 and CDR2 (germline): SGHRS, YFSETQ. Trimming pared 0 bases from V and 6 bases from J, leaving 15 bases between. The CDR3 here is CASSLDVGRPNGYTF. DNA of the CDR3: TGCGCCAGCAGCTTGGATGTGGGCCGACCCAATGGCTACACCTTC.

This sequence joins TRBV9 and TRBJ1-6, with D hard to call. The CDR3 contains 14 residues. Germline values: CDR1 SGDLS, CDR2 YYNGEE. V gave up 0 bases and J gave up 5 bases, with 6 bases separating them. Here the CDR3 reads CASSVGVDNSPLHF. The CDR3 nucleotides are TGTGCCAGCAGCGTAGGTGTGGATAATTCACCCCTCCACTTT.

The rearrangement joins TRBV5-1 to TRBJ1-3, with a possible D match to TRBD1 (6 bases). This CDR3 region has 16 residues. The germline CDR1 and CDR2 sequences are SGHRS and YFSETQ. Trimming pared 4 bases from V and 4 bases from J, leaving 18 bases between. This CDR3 is CASSPEGVTGGNTIYF. The CDR3 DNA is TGCGCCAGCAGCCCGGAGGGGGTCACGGGGGGAAACACCATATATTTT.

The sample holds a few counts of this clone. V gene TRBV28 combines with J gene TRBJ2-5, with 12 positions matching TRBD2. V shed 11 bases, J shed 5 bases, and the junction held 6 bases outside the gene matches. Germline V CDR1 and CDR2: MDHEN, SYDVKM. The CDR3 covers 13 residues. The CDR3 spells CAASGGAGETQYF. The CDR3 nucleotides are TGTGCCGCTAGCGGGGGGGCCGGGGAGACCCAGTACTTC.

V is TRBV7-3 and J is TRBJ1-1, with a weak D call TRBD1 (5 bases). V was pared by 5 bases and J by 1 base, with 11 bases between. The germline CDR1 and CDR2 sequences are SGHTA and FQGTGA. This CDR3 region has 14 residues. The CDR3 sequence: CASSTVGANTEAFF. The CDR3 coding sequence is TGTGCCAGCAGCACAGTCGGGGCGAACACTGAAGCTTTCTTT.

This chain uses TRBV11-3 with TRBJ2-2; 8 nucleotides match TRBD1. The CDR3 sequence is 15 residues long. Per the germline V gene, CDR1 is SGHNT and CDR2 is YENEEA. The trim removed 5 bases at V and 4 bases at J, leaving 6 bases unmatched. The CDR3 nucleotides read TGTGCCAGCAGCCCCGGACAGGGCTTCACCGGGGAGCTGTTTTTT. It translates to CASSPGQGFTGELFF.

V usage is TRBV6-1 and J usage is TRBJ1-4; no definite D call. Germline V gene data show CDR1 as MNHNS and CDR2 as SASEGT. Trimming cost V 1 base and J 13 bases, with 19 bases left between them. This CDR3 is 15 amino acids long. The CDR3 DNA sequence: TGTGCCAGCAGTGAAGGATCTGACACGGGTGTTGGACTGTTTTTT. Protein sequence: CASSEGSDTGVGLFF.

The chain uses TRBV10-2 and TRBJ1-1; D not resolved. CDR3 size: 13 residues. The germline gives CDR1 WSHSY, CDR2 SAAADI. V was trimmed by 3 bases and J by 1 base, leaving 6 bases between them. The DNA for the CDR3 is TGCGCCAGCAGTGACGAGGGGAACACTGAAGCTTTCTTT. Its protein product is CASSDEGNTEAFF.

The J gene is TRBJ1-2, the V gene TRBV6-5; 8 bases fit TRBD1. CDR3 length: 14 residues. Germline assignment: CDR1 MNHEY and CDR2 SVGAGI. Germline trimming cut 4 bases from V and 4 bases from J; bases unmatched to any gene: 5. The CDR3 protein is CASSSGGAPYGYTF. CDR3 nucleotides: TGTGCCAGCAGTTCAGGGGGCGCTCCCTATGGCTACACCTTC.

CDR3 amino acids: CASKWGATGELFF. CDR3 DNA: TGTGCCAGCAAATGGGGGGCGACCGGGGAGCTGTTTTTT. The genes are TRBV2 and TRBJ2-2; possibly TRBD1 or TRBD2 for D (6 bases each). The CDR3 sequence is 13 residues long. The V and J ends lost 7 bases and 5 bases respectively, with 11 bases between them. From germline, CDR1 is SNHLY and CDR2 FYNNEI.

The chain couples TRBV4-1 to TRBJ1-5; D remains ambiguous. Germline V lookup: CDR1 MGHRA, CDR2 YSYEKL. The CDR3 is made up of 13 amino acids. The ends were cut back, 5 bases at V and 4 bases at J, with 9 bases in the middle. The DNA for the CDR3 is TGCGCCAGCAGCTGGAGGGCTAATCAGCCCCAGCATTTT. Protein: CASSWRANQPQHF.

The chain recombines TRBV4-3 with TRBJ2-1; the D gene could be TRBD1 or TRBD2 (6 bases each). This CDR3 is 14 amino acids long. Germline V gene lookup returns CDR1 LGHNA and CDR2 YSLEER. V was clipped by 3 bases and J by 2 bases, with 8 bases between them. CDR3 region: CASSHGGAYNEQFF. The CDR3 DNA reads TGCGCCAGCAGCCACGGGGGCGCCTACAATGAGCAGTTCTTC.

The table lists this clone with a few counts. The genes are TRBV27 and TRBJ2-7, with 9 nucleotides matching TRBD2. The CDR3 is made up of 14 amino acids. The V segment lost 6 bases and the J segment 2 bases; nucleotides outside the gene matches: 5. The germline V gene encodes CDR1 MNHEY and CDR2 SMNVEV (reference sequence). The DNA for the CDR3 is TGTGCCAGCAGACGACTAGCGGCCCCCTACGAGCAGTACTTC. As protein: CASRRLAAPYEQYF.

The genes are TRBV18 and TRBJ2-5; D is undetermined. This CDR3 has 10 residues. V dropped 8 bases and J dropped 3 bases, with 4 bases sitting between them. The germline V gene has CDR1 KGHSH and CDR2 LQKENI. CDR3 protein: CASHKETQYF. CDR3 in DNA: TGTGCCAGCCACAAAGAGACCCAGTACTTC.

The gene calls are TRBV28 and TRBJ2-6; no clear D gene. Between the trimmed V and J ends, which lost 3 bases and 0 bases, there was a span of 9 bases. This CDR3 spans 16 amino acids. The germline CDR1 and CDR2 sequences are MDHEN and SYDVKM. CDR3 DNA: TGTGCCAGCAGTTTGGCAGTTAGCTCTGGGGCCAACGTCCTGACTTTC. It specifies CASSLAVSSGANVLTF. The full variable domain, rest sourced from reference TRBV28 and TRBJ2-6, is DVKVTQSSRYLVKRTGEKVFLECVQDMDHENMFWYRQDPGLGLRLIYFSYDVKMKEKGDIPEGYSVSREKKERFSLILESASTNQTSMYLCASSLAVSSGANVLTFGAGSRLTVL.

V usage is TRBV15 and J usage is TRBJ1-5; no definite D call. Trimming cost V 4 bases and J 5 bases, with 9 bases left between them. Germline V gives CDR1 LNHNV, CDR2 YYDKDF (reference sequence). The CDR3 has 13 amino acids. CDR3 nucleotides: TGTGCCACCAGCACAAAGGTTGATCAGCCCCAGCATTTT. It is translated as CATSTKVDQPQHF.

V is TRBV20-1 and J is TRBJ1-5; D is undetermined. The CDR3 contains 11 residues. Trimming took off 3 bases at V and 12 bases at J, with 12 bases between the two ends. Germline loops: CDR1 DFQATT, CDR2 SNEGSKA (reference sequence). Here the CDR3 reads CSASEGIYQHF. In DNA form, the CDR3 reads TGCAGTGCTAGCGAGGGCATTTACCAGCATTTT.

The chain employs TRBV10-3 and TRBJ1-2; no firm D call. Trimming stripped 7 bases from V and 2 bases from J, with 11 bases between. Germline values: CDR1 ENHRY, CDR2 SYGVKD. The CDR3 has 13 amino acids. This chain's CDR3 is CAITPGFNYGYTF. CDR3 DNA: TGTGCCATCACCCCCGGATTCAACTATGGCTACACCTTC.

The chain employs TRBV28 and TRBJ2-1; TRBD2 might be the D (5 bases). This CDR3 spans 16 amino acids. Looked up from germline, CDR1 is MDHEN and CDR2 is SYDVKM. The germline V and J ends were trimmed by 5 bases and 3 bases, with 17 bases remaining between them. CDR3 coding DNA: TGTGCCAGCAGTCCCTCGGGTGGAGGTCACTACAATGAGCAGTTCTTC. It translates to CASSPSGGGHYNEQFF.

This clone was picked up one time. The genes are TRBV7-6 and TRBJ2-5, with 7 bases matching TRBD2. From germline, CDR1 is SGHVS and CDR2 FNYEAQ. The CDR3 length is 17 residues. V shed 1 base, J shed 1 base, and the junction held 9 bases outside the gene matches. The DNA for the CDR3 is TGTGCCAGCAGCTTAGTGGGGGGGGTCCCACCCCAAGAGACCCAGTACTTC. Translation: CASSLVGGVPPQETQYF.

The chain carries TRBV7-7 and TRBJ2-5; possible D gene TRBD2, 5 bases. Trimming took 2 bases from V and 2 from J, leaving 12 bases between them. The germline gives CDR1 SSHAT, CDR2 FNYEAQ (reference sequence). The CDR3 has 15 residues. The DNA for the CDR3 is TGTGCCAGCAGCTTATCGCCGGAGCGGCAAGAGACCCAGTACTTC. Protein: CASSLSPERQETQYF.

The CDR3 loop is CASSLAGTANTGELFF. Here the CDR3 DNA reads TGCGCCAGCAGCTTGGCCGGGACAGCGAACACCGGGGAGCTGTTTTTT. The chain employs TRBV5-1 and TRBJ2-2; 7 bases map to TRBD1. The CDR3 is 16 amino acids. CDR1 and CDR2 (germline): SGHRS, YFSETQ. Unmatched junction bases numbered 2, after V lost 0 bases and J lost 0 bases.

This chain uses TRBV7-7 with TRBJ2-5; either TRBD1 or TRBD2 may supply D (5 bases each). Trimming took 6 bases from V and 4 from J, leaving 12 bases between them. This CDR3 is 13 amino acids long. Germline V lookup: CDR1 SSHAT, CDR2 FNYEAQ (reference sequence). This chain's CDR3 is CASSGDGRETQYF. CDR3 nucleotide sequence: TGTGCCAGCAGTGGGGACGGCCGAGAGACCCAGTACTTC.